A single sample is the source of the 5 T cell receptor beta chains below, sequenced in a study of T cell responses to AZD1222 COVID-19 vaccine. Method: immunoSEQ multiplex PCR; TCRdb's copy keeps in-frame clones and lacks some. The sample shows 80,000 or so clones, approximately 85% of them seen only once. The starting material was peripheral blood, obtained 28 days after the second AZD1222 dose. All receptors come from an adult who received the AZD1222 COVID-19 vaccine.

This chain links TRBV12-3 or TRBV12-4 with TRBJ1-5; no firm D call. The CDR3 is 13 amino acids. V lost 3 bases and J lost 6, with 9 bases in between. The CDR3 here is CASSFRPLQPQHF. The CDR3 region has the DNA TGTGCCAGCAGTTTCCGCCCGCTTCAGCCCCAGCATTTT.

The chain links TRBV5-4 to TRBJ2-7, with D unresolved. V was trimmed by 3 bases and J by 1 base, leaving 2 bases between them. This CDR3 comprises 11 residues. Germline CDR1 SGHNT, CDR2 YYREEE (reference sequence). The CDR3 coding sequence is TGTGCCAGCAGCTCTTCCTACGAGCAGTACTTC. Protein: CASSSSYEQYF.

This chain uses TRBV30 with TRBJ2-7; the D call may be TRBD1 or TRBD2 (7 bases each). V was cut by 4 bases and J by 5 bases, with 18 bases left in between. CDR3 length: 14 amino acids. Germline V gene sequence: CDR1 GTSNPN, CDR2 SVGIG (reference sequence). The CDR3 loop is CAWTGGQRVDEQYF. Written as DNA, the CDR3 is TGTGCCTGGACGGGGGGACAGAGGGTCGACGAGCAGTACTTC.

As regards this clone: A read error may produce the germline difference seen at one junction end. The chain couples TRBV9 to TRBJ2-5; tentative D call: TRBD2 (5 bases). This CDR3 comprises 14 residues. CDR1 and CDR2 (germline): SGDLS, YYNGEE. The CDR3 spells CASSAADWQDTQYF. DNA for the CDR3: TGTGCCAGCAGCGCCGCGGACTGGCAAGACACCCAGTACTTC.

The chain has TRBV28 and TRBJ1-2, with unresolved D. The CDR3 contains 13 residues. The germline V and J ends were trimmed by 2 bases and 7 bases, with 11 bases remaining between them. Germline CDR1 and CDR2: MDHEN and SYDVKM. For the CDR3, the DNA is TGTGCCAGCAGTTTAATAGGGAACCCTGGCTACACCTTC. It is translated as CASSLIGNPGYTF.